The T cell receptor (beta chain) under discussion was sequenced for a study of blood T cell repertoires in COVID-19. About the study: Acute and convalescent COVID-19 samples came from the United States, Italy and Spain. PBMCs, B-cell-depleted T cells, or T cells provided the cDNA or gDNA that made up the material.

Study processing details: Researchers report that nucleated cell counts were estimated from reference gene primer amplification. Clones were sequenced by immunoSEQ multiplex PCR, and TCRdb holds only the in-frame ones, with some missing. For V, J and clone size, that table is used; D and trimming come from the DNA. The sample has under 65,000 clones, 73% seen once; the top ten hold 14%. The V and J ends lost 5 bases and 1 base respectively, with 18 bases between them. The CDR3 spans 16 residues. Looked up from germline, CDR1 is LNHDA and CDR2 is SQIVND (reference sequence). The chain is built from TRBV19 and TRBJ2-7; a weak D match, TRBD1 (6 bases). The sequenced sample was peripheral blood. The sequence derives from a woman aged 70-85 years with acute or convalescent COVID-19. The CDR3 DNA is TGTGCCAGTAGTCGGGGTCCGGGACAAGTATCCTACGAGCAGTACTTC. Translated: CASSRGPGQVSYEQYF.